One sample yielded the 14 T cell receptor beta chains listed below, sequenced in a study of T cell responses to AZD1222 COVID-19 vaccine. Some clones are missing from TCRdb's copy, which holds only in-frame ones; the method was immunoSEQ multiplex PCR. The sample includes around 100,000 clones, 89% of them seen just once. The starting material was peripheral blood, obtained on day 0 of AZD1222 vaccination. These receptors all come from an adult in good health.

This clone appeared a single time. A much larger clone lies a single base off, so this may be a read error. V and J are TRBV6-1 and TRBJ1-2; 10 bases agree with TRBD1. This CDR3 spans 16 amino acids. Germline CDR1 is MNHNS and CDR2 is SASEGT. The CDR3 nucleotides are TGTGCCCGCAGTGAAACCCCCGGGACAGGGGTGAATGGCTACACCTTC. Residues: CARSETPGTGVNGYTF.

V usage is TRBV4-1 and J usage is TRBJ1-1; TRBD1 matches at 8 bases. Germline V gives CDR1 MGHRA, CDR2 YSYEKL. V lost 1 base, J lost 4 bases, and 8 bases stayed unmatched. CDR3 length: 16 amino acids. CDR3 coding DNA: TGCGCCAGCAGCCAAGTGGGACAGGTCCCTTCCACTGAAGCTTTCTTT. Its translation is CASSQVGQVPSTEAFF.

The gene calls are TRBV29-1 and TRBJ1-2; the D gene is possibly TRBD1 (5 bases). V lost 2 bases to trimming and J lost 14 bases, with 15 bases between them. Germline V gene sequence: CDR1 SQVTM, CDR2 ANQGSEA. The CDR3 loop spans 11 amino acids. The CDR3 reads CSVESGQLTTF. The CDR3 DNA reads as TGCAGCGTTGAATCAGGACAACTTACAACCTTC.

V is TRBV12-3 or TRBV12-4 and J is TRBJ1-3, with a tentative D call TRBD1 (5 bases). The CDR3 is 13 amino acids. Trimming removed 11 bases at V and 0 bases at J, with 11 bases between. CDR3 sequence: CASGEISGNTIYF. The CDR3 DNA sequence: TGTGCCTCGGGGGAAATCTCTGGAAACACCATATATTTT.

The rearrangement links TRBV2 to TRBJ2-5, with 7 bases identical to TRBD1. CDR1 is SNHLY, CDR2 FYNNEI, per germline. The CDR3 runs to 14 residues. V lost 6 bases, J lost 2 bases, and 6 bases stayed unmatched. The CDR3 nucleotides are TGTGCCAGCAGACGGGACAGTGTACAAGAGACCCAGTACTTC. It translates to CASRRDSVQETQYF.

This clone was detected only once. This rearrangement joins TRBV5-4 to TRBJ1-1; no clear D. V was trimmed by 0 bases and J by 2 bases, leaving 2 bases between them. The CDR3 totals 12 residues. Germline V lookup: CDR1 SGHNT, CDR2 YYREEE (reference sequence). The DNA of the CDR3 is TGTGCCAGCAGCTTGGTTAACACTGAAGCTTTCTTT. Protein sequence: CASSLVNTEAFF.

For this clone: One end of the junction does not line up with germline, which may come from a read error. CDR3 nucleotides: TGCGCCAGCAGATTGGAGGTGGACAGGCAAAAGGATGGCTACACCTTC. Translating gives CASRLEVDRQKDGYTF. This chain uses TRBV5-1 with TRBJ1-2; TRBD1 agrees at 7 bases. The CDR3 is 16 amino acids. CDR1 and CDR2 from the germline V gene are SGHRS and YFSETQ.

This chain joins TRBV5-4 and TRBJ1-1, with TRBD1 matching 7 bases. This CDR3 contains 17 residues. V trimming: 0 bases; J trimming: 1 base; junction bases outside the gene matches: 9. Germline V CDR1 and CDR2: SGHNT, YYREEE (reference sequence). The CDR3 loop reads CASSLGQGLGWNTEAFF. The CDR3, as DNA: TGTGCCAGCAGCTTGGGACAGGGCTTAGGCTGGAACACTGAAGCTTTCTTT.

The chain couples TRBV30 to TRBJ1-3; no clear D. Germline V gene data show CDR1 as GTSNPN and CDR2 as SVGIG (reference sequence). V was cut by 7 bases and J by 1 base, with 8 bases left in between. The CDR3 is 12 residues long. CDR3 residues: CASGVSGNTIYF. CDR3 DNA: TGTGCCTCGGGAGTTTCTGGAAACACCATATATTTT.

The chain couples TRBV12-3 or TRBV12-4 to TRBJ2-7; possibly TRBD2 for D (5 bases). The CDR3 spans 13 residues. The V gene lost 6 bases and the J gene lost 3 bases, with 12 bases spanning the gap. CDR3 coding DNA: TGTGCCAGCAGGGCCAGAGGGTTCTACGAGCAGTACTTC. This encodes CASRARGFYEQYF.

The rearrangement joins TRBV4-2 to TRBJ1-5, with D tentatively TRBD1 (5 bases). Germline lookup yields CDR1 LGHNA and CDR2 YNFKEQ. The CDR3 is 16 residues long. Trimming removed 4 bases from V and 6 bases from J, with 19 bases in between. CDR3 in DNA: TGTGCCAGCAGCCTTCTCCCGGGGGGAGCGGTTCAGCCCCAGCATTTT. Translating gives CASSLLPGGAVQPQHF.

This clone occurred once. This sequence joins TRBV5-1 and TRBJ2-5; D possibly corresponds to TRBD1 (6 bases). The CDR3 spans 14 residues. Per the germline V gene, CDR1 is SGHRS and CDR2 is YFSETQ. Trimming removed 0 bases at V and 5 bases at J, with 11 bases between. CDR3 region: CASSLGAGVETQYF. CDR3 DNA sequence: TGCGCCAGCAGCTTGGGGGCAGGGGTGGAGACCCAGTACTTC.

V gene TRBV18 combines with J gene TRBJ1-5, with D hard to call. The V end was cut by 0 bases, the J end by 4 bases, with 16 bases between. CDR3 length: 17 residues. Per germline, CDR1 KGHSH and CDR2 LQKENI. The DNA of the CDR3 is TGTGCCAGCTCACCACCAGGGTTGGGCCGTGATAATCAGCCCCAGCATTTT. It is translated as CASSPPGLGRDNQPQHF.

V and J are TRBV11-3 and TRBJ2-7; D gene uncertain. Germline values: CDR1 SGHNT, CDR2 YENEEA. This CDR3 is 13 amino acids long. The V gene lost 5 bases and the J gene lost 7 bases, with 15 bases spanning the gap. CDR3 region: CASSPQGSGEQYF. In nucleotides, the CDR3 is TGTGCCAGCAGCCCTCAAGGCTCGGGTGAGCAGTACTTC.